These 21 T cell receptor beta chains came from one sample sequenced in a study of control samples from healthy donors and cancer patients. Data came from immunoSEQ multiplex PCR; TCRdb stores just in-frame clones and leaves some out. Of 150,000 to 200,000 clones in the sample, almost 90% were seen once. The sequencing sample was made of blood. The receptors here all came from a woman aged 45-59 years in good health.

The V gene is TRBV5-1, the J gene TRBJ1-1, with D uncertain. The germline gives CDR1 SGHRS, CDR2 YFSETQ. The CDR3 spans 13 residues. The germline V and J ends were trimmed by 4 bases and 4 bases, with 11 bases remaining between them. CDR3: CASSPGWSTEAFF. CDR3 in DNA: TGCGCCAGCAGCCCCGGGTGGAGCACTGAAGCTTTCTTT.

This rearrangement joins TRBV4-2 to TRBJ2-7; 7 nucleotides match TRBD2. The germline V gene has CDR1 LGHNA and CDR2 YNFKEQ. The CDR3 runs 14 residues. With 3 bases clipped from V and 1 base from J, the junction kept 3 bases outside the gene matches. The CDR3 reads CASSQASGSYEQYF. In DNA, the CDR3 is TGTGCCAGCAGCCAGGCTAGCGGTTCCTACGAGCAGTACTTC.

The rearrangement uses TRBV6-5 and TRBJ2-1; D tentatively reads TRBD1 or TRBD2 (5 bases each). The germline CDR1 and CDR2 sequences are MNHEY and SVGAGI. The ends were cut back, 0 bases at V and 6 bases at J, with 9 bases in the middle. CDR3 length: 14 residues. The CDR3 bases are TGTGCCAGCAGTTACTCTGAGGGGTTCAATGAGCAGTTCTTC. As protein: CASSYSEGFNEQFF.

The chain combines TRBV6-1 with TRBJ2-3; the match to TRBD2 covers 10 bases. CDR1 MNHNS and CDR2 SASEGT come from the germline V gene. This CDR3 region has 15 residues. The ends lost 0 bases at V and 4 bases at J; junction bases unmatched: 1. The CDR3 reads CASSEAAGGPDTQYF. CDR3 nucleotide sequence: TGTGCCAGCAGTGAAGCAGCGGGGGGGCCAGATACGCAGTATTTT.

V and J are TRBV7-3 and TRBJ2-1; TRBD2 matches 9 bases. CDR1 is SGHTA, CDR2 FQGTGA, per germline. The CDR3 covers 15 residues. J lost 9 bases, V lost 5 bases, and 11 bases had no gene match. The CDR3 loop is CASSPMGGGAPEQFF. The CDR3 DNA follows: TGTGCCAGCAGCCCCATGGGCGGGGGGGCCCCTGAGCAGTTCTTC.

The chain joins TRBV28 to TRBJ1-6; tentative D call: TRBD1 (5 bases). With 3 bases removed from V and 5 bases from J, the gap between germline ends came to 8 bases. This CDR3 contains 14 residues. The germline gives CDR1 MDHEN, CDR2 SYDVKM. The CDR3 spells CASSFSGNNSPLHF. In DNA, the CDR3 is TGTGCCAGCAGTTTTTCAGGGAATAATTCACCCCTCCACTTT.

The V gene is TRBV15, the J gene TRBJ1-4; 9 bases are shared with TRBD1. Germline V lookup: CDR1 LNHNV, CDR2 YYDKDF (reference sequence). The CDR3 covers 14 residues. J lost 5 bases, V lost 3 bases, and 1 base had no gene match. Here the CDR3 reads CATSRTGGNEKLFF. CDR3 DNA: TGTGCCACCAGCAGGACAGGGGGGAATGAAAAACTGTTTTTT.

The chain combines TRBV5-1 with TRBJ1-2; 7 positions agree with TRBD1. Germline V gene data show CDR1 as SGHRS and CDR2 as YFSETQ. The CDR3 is 13 residues long. V was pared by 4 bases and J by 6 bases, with 6 bases of the junction left unmatched. The chain's CDR3 is CASSPGTANGYTF. CDR3 bases: TGCGCCAGCAGCCCCGGGACAGCAAATGGCTACACCTTC.

The rearrangement joins TRBV5-1 to TRBJ1-4; D is ambiguous. The CDR3 has 15 amino acids. V lost 4 bases and J lost 2, with 12 bases in between. Germline-derived CDR1 and CDR2 are SGHRS and YFSETQ. The CDR3: CASSKQLSTNEKLFF. The CDR3 bases are TGCGCCAGCAGCAAACAGCTATCGACTAATGAAAAACTGTTTTTT.

On this clone: An end of the junction differs from the germline gene, which may be a read error. This chain links TRBV5-1 with TRBJ1-4; 10 bases are a match to TRBD1. This CDR3 contains 13 residues. Germline V gene data show CDR1 as SGHRS and CDR2 as YFSETQ. CDR3 DNA sequence: TGCGCCAGCAGCTTGATTGGTAGGGGACAGGGGATTTTT. Its translation is CASSLIGRGQGIF.

This clone was observed a handful of times. The chain links TRBV5-4 to TRBJ2-5, with 9 positions matching TRBD2. With 0 bases clipped from V and 2 bases from J, the junction kept 5 bases outside the gene matches. This CDR3 has 16 amino acids. Germline CDR1 and CDR2: SGHNT and YYREEE (reference sequence). This chain's CDR3 is CASSLGHSGGQETQYF. CDR3 nucleotides: TGTGCCAGCAGCTTGGGGCATAGCGGGGGTCAAGAGACCCAGTACTTC.

The chain has TRBV7-2 and TRBJ2-3; the D gene is possibly TRBD2 (5 bases). Trimming took 5 bases from V and 1 from J, leaving 10 bases between them. Germline values: CDR1 SGHTA, CDR2 FQGNSA. This CDR3 comprises 14 residues. Here the CDR3 reads CASSPQRGTDTQYF. The CDR3 DNA sequence: TGTGCCAGCAGCCCCCAGAGGGGCACAGATACGCAGTATTTT.

The CDR3 protein is CASSYSSGANVLTF. DNA of the CDR3: TGTGCCAGCAGTTACTCGTCTGGGGCCAACGTCCTGACTTTC. The chain is built from TRBV6-2 or TRBV6-3 and TRBJ2-6; no clear D. Between the trimmed V and J ends, which lost 0 bases and 1 base, there was a span of 1 base. Germline assignment: CDR1 MNHEY and CDR2 SVGEGT. There are 14 residues in the CDR3.

This chain joins TRBV7-9 and TRBJ2-3; D is undetermined. V was clipped by 10 bases and J by 5 bases, with 10 bases between them. CDR1 is SEHNR, CDR2 FQNEAQ, per germline (reference sequence). There are 11 residues in the CDR3. Written as DNA, the CDR3 is TGTGCCACAGCCAAGAGAGATACGCAGTATTTT. As protein: CATAKRDTQYF.

The chain is built from TRBV15 and TRBJ2-2; 8 bases fit TRBD2. Trimming at V came to 6 bases and at J to 3 bases, leaving 3 bases not matched to a gene. In germline, CDR1 is LNHNV, CDR2 YYDKDF (reference sequence). This CDR3 has 14 amino acids. The CDR3 DNA is TGTGCCACCAGTCTCGGGAGGGACACCGGGGAGCTGTTTTTT. Translated, it gives CATSLGRDTGELFF.

The chain employs TRBV30 and TRBJ1-2; TRBD1 agrees at 7 bases. Germline V gene data show CDR1 as GTSNPN and CDR2 as SVGIG (reference sequence). The length of the CDR3 is 14 residues. The V gene end was trimmed by 0 bases and the J gene end by 4 bases; junction bases not matched to a gene: 5. CDR3 nucleotide sequence: TGTGCCTGGAGTGTAGGGACAGAGGCCTATGGCTACACCTTC. It codes for CAWSVGTEAYGYTF.

This sequence joins TRBV7-2 and TRBJ2-6; 10 positions agree with TRBD2. CDR1 is SGHTA and CDR2 is FQGNSA in the germline V gene. Unmatched junction bases numbered 5, after V lost 3 bases and J lost 0 bases. The CDR3 is 18 amino acids. This CDR3 reads CASSFRVAGGSGANVLTF. In nucleotides, the CDR3 is TGTGCCAGCAGCTTTAGAGTAGCGGGGGGCTCTGGGGCCAACGTCCTGACTTTC.

The V gene is TRBV18, the J gene TRBJ2-7, with 9 bases matching TRBD1. CDR1 KGHSH and CDR2 LQKENI come from the germline V gene. Unmatched junction bases numbered 9, after V lost 3 bases and J lost 0 bases. The CDR3 loop spans 17 amino acids. CDR3 sequence (DNA): TGTGCCAGCTCACCGGCATACGGACAGGGGAGCTCCTACGAGCAGTACTTC. It specifies CASSPAYGQGSSYEQYF.

This chain connects TRBV5-1 to TRBJ1-5, with 7 bases lining up with TRBD1. The CDR3 totals 15 residues. Germline CDR1 reads SGHRS; CDR2 reads YFSETQ. V shed 4 bases and J 3 bases; nucleotides not matched to a gene: 7. For the CDR3, the DNA is TGCGCCAGCAGCCCAGGGACAGAGCTCAATCAGCCCCAGCATTTT. This encodes CASSPGTELNQPQHF.

J is TRBJ2-1 and V is TRBV5-4; tentatively, D is TRBD2 (6 bases). CDR1 is SGHNT, CDR2 YYREEE, per germline (reference sequence). The CDR3 has 14 residues. Between the trimmed V and J ends, which lost 4 bases and 7 bases, there was a span of 15 bases. This CDR3 is CASSTRLVWNEQFF. The CDR3 DNA reads as TGTGCCAGCAGCACACGACTAGTGTGGAATGAGCAGTTCTTC. Variable domain in full (rest from reference TRBV5-4 and TRBJ2-1): ETGVTQSPTHLIKTRGQQVTLRCSSQSGHNTVSWYQQALGQGPQFIFQYYREEENGRGNFPPRFSGLQFPNYSSELNVNALELDDSALYLCASSTRLVWNEQFFGPGTRLTVL.

J is TRBJ2-5 and V is TRBV4-2; no reliable D call. The CDR3 runs 13 residues. Germline CDR1 LGHNA, CDR2 YNFKEQ. Deletions cut 2 bases from V and 5 bases from J, with 9 bases between. The CDR3 bases are TGTGCCAGCAGCCAATTGCAATGGGAGACCCAGTACTTC. It translates to CASSQLQWETQYF.